Below are 11 T cell receptor beta chains sequenced from a single sample in a study of cytomegalovirus exposure and HLA in healthy donors (dated by TCRdb to 2016 to 2017). The library was obtained by the immunoSEQ multiplex PCR assay. A mixture of 60 forward primers for TCR Vbeta segments and 13 reverse primers for TCR Jbeta segments was used in the multiplex PCR. Not all clones reach the TCRdb copy of this immuneACCESS table, which keeps in-frame sequences only. Checked studies attribute under half of the gap to unresolved V genes and leave the rest unexplained. In this sample's table one finds 65,000 to 90,000 clones. The top ten constitute roughly 2.4% of the sample. The sequenced sample consisted of PBMCs. These receptors originate from a female donor in good health and CMV-seropositive.

The chain employs TRBV6-9 and TRBJ2-7, with D possibly TRBD1 on 6 matching bases. The V gene lost 6 bases and the J gene lost 5 bases, with 29 bases spanning the gap. The germline V gene encodes CDR1 MNHGY and CDR2 SVAAGI. CDR3 length: 18 amino acids. CDR3 protein: CASRPPASGVRRHHEQYF. The CDR3 DNA is TGTGCCAGCAGACCCCCAGCATCAGGGGTACGAAGACACCACGAGCAGTACTTC.

The chain is built from TRBV5-1 and TRBJ2-1; TRBD1 agrees at 7 bases. This CDR3 contains 16 residues. Germline V gene lookup returns CDR1 SGHRS and CDR2 YFSETQ. Trimming removed 4 bases from V and 5 bases from J; junction bases left unmatched: 12. The CDR3 loop is CASSHDREKIDNEQFF. CDR3 DNA sequence: TGCGCCAGCAGCCATGACAGGGAAAAGATCGACAATGAGCAGTTCTTC.

J is TRBJ2-2 and V is TRBV29-1; tentatively, D is TRBD2 (5 bases). This CDR3 is 12 amino acids long. Looked up from germline, CDR1 is SQVTM and CDR2 is ANQGSEA. Trimming took 7 bases from V and 2 from J, leaving 8 bases between them. CDR3 region: CSARTNTGELFF. CDR3 sequence (DNA): TGCAGCGCCAGGACTAACACCGGGGAGCTGTTTTTT.

The chain combines TRBV4-1 with TRBJ1-2, with a possible D match to TRBD1 (5 bases). Germline V gene lookup returns CDR1 MGHRA and CDR2 YSYEKL. CDR3 length equals 15 residues. The germline V and J ends were trimmed by 0 bases and 4 bases, with 12 bases remaining between them. The chain's CDR3 is CASSQDWQGGYGYTF. The CDR3 nucleotides are TGCGCCAGCAGCCAAGATTGGCAGGGTGGCTATGGCTACACCTTC.

This chain connects TRBV2 to TRBJ1-2; weak D call: TRBD1 (5 bases). Germline CDR1 SNHLY, CDR2 FYNNEI. V was clipped by 4 bases and J by 2 bases, with 11 bases between them. This CDR3 has 14 residues. Written as DNA, the CDR3 is TGTGCCAGCAGTGCAGACCAGGGAAACTATGGCTACACCTTC. It is translated as CASSADQGNYGYTF.

The chain links TRBV25-1 to TRBJ1-1, with TRBD1 matching 7 bases. The CDR3 has 12 amino acids. The germline CDR1 and CDR2 sequences are MGHDK and SYGVNS. The V gene end was trimmed by 8 bases and the J gene end by 5 bases; junction bases not matched to a gene: 5. CDR3 coding DNA: TGTGCCAGCGGATCACAGGGGACTGAAGCTTTCTTT. This encodes CASGSQGTEAFF.

This sequence joins TRBV29-1 and TRBJ2-7, with D perhaps TRBD2 (5 bases). V shed 6 bases and J shed 2 bases, with 17 bases lying between them. The CDR3 sequence is 14 residues long. CDR1 SQVTM and CDR2 ANQGSEA come from the germline V gene. The CDR3 sequence: CSVNTGMSAYEQYF. CDR3 coding DNA: TGCAGCGTCAATACCGGGATGTCCGCCTACGAGCAGTACTTC.

Comment on this clone: At one boundary the junction diverges from the germline segment, which might be a read error. The chain is built from TRBV6-5 and TRBJ1-5, with D tentatively TRBD1 (6 bases). Germline V gene sequence: CDR1 MNHEY, CDR2 SVGAGI. The CDR3 is 14 residues long. The chain's CDR3 is CASGGSGGNQLQHF. In DNA, the CDR3 is TGTGCCAGCGGGGGCTCCGGCGGCAATCAGCTCCAGCATTTT.

This rearrangement joins TRBV14 to TRBJ2-1; 7 bases map to TRBD1. Germline lookup yields CDR1 SGHDN and CDR2 FVKESK. J lost 3 bases, V lost 4 bases, and 0 bases had no gene match. The CDR3 is 13 amino acids. The CDR3 nucleotides read TGTGCCAGCAGCCGGACAGGCTACAATGAGCAGTTCTTC. Encoded protein: CASSRTGYNEQFF.

J is TRBJ1-2 and V is TRBV6-5; 7 bases line up with TRBD1. Germline loops: CDR1 MNHEY, CDR2 SVGAGI. The ends lost 6 bases at V and 2 bases at J; junction bases unmatched: 9. The CDR3 extends over 15 amino acids. For the CDR3, the DNA is TGTGCCAGCAGCCCGTACCCACAGGGGAACTATGGCTACACCTTC. Its protein is CASSPYPQGNYGYTF.

The V call is TRBV25-1, the J call TRBJ1-2; D possibly corresponds to TRBD1 (6 bases). Trimming shortened V by 4 bases and J by 4 bases, and 10 bases separated the two germline ends. This CDR3 is 13 amino acids long. Germline V gene data show CDR1 as MGHDK and CDR2 as SYGVNS. CDR3 sequence reads: CASSVQGSYGYTF. The CDR3 region has the DNA TGTGCCAGCAGTGTACAGGGTAGCTATGGCTACACCTTC.